The source of this T cell receptor beta chain is a study of cytomegalovirus exposure and HLA in healthy donors. For the study at large: There were about 85 million unique TCRs (from HLA-typed donors) in an early data release.

PCR was performed using 60 Vbeta and 13 Jbeta primers. TCRdb's table, derived via immunoSEQ multiplex PCR, lists solely in-frame clones and lacks some. The repertoire holds some 200,000 clones, with roughly 80% as singletons. Germline CDR1 SGHNT, CDR2 YYREEE (reference sequence). The ends lost 4 bases at V and 2 bases at J; junction bases unmatched: 11. The CDR3 extends over 17 amino acids. Study results and limitations: Roughly even sequencing depth across donors was the assumption behind the presence/absence analyses.

Comments on this clone: What it recognizes is unknown.

Specimen: PBMCs. The chain combines TRBV5-4 with TRBJ2-4; the match to TRBD1 covers 8 bases. The origin of this receptor is a man aged 35 to 55 in good health and CMV-seropositive. CDR3 nucleotides: TGTGCCAGCAGCCGCACAGGGGGTGGCTTGACCAAAAACATTCAGTACTTC. Translating it yields CASSRTGGGLTKNIQYF. Filled out from reference TRBV5-4 and TRBJ2-4, the complete variable domain reads ETGVTQSPTHLIKTRGQQVTLRCSSQSGHNTVSWYQQALGQGPQFIFQYYREEENGRGNFPPRFSGLQFPNYSSELNVNALELDDSALYLCASSRTGGGLTKNIQYFGAGTRLSVL.